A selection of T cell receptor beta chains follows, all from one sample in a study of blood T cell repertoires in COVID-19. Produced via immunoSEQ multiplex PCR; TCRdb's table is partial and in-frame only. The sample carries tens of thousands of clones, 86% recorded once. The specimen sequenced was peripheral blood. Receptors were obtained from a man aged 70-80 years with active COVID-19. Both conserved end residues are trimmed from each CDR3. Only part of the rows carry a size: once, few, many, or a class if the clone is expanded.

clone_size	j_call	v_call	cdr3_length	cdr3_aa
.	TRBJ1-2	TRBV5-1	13	ASSLAAGGGYGYT
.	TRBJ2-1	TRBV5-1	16	ASSWSPRTAESYNEQF
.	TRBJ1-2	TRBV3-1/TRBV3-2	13	ASSPQRGSALGYT
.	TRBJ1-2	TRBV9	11	ASSEGSKYGYT
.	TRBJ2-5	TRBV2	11	ASSEDGGETQY
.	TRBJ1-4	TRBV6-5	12	ASAHLPRGEKLF
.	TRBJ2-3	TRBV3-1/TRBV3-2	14	ASSPPQLAGGGTQY
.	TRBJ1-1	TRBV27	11	ASSVAASGEAF
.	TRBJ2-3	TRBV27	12	ASSFGGSTDTQY
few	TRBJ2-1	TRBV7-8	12	ASTTMRGYNEQF
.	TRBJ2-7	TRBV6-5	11	ASGDRASYEQY
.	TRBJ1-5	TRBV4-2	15	ASSQGPPQRGSQPQH
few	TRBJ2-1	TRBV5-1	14	ASSTTSGRAGNEQF
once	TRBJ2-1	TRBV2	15	ASNEAVSGRAGNEQF
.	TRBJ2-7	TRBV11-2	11	ASSLDRDSEQY
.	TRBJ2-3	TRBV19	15	ASSTLPRDSSTDTQY
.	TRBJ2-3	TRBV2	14	ASSDAVRLAADTQY
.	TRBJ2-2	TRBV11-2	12	ASSKAGGTGELF
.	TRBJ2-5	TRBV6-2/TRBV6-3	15	ASSWVPGQGGPETQY
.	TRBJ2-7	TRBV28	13	ASSPGLAGAYEQY
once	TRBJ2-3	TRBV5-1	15	ASSSGTSGKSTDTQY
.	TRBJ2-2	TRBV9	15	ASSAPPTGWGTGELF
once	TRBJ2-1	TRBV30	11	ASGPGGVDEQF
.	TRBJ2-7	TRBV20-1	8	SAQGNEQY
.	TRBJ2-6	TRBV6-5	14	ASSYSQGAGANVLT
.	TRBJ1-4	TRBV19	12	ASSRARPNEKLF
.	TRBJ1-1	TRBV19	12	ASSIGQFNTEAF
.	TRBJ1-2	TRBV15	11	ATTRGGNYGYT
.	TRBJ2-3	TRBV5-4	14	ASSRGGKPSTDTQY
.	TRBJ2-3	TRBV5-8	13	ASSPTSGTGDTQY
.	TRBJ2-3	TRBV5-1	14	ASSPRQGWAGFEQY
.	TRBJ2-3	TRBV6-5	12	ASSSILAGDTQY
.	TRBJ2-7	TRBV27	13	ATGDGARGASEQY
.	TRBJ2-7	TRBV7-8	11	ASSLGDINEQY
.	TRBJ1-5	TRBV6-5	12	ASSRDRNNQPQH
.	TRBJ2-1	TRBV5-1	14	ASSLGGLAGFGEQF
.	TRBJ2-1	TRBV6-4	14	ASRRAPGQGNNEQF
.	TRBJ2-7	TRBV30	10	AWSGRYYEQY
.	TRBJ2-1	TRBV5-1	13	ASRPWAGSYNEQF
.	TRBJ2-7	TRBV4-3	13	ASSQGAGGPHEQY
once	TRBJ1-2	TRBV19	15	ASSPGTGPLRNYGYT
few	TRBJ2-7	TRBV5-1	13	ASSLVRAGEGEQY
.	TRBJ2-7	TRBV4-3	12	ASSPPGHPYEQY
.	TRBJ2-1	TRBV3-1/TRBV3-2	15	ASSQGGASGTYNEQF
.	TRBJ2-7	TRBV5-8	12	ASSSVISSGGGH
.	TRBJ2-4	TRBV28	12	ASSSGGVGNIQY
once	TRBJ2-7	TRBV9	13	ASSVGGGGPGEQY
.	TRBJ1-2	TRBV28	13	ASSPRQGGGYGYT
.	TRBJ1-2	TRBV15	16	ATSRDVGQGGGVHGYT
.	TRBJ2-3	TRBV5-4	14	ASSLARSGRRDTQY
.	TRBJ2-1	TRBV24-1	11	ATSDRTHNEQF
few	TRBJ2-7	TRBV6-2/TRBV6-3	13	ASSPSVLASYEQY